A selection of T cell receptor beta chains follows, all from one sample in a study of blood T cell repertoires in COVID-19. The table came from immunoSEQ multiplex PCR; TCRdb's copy has only in-frame clones and leaves some out. The sample has 230,000 or so clones; over 75% are singletons. The material sequenced was peripheral blood. All receptors derive from a human donor in a cohort sampled during active COVID-19. CDR3s include the opening cysteine and the closing phenylalanine or tryptophan. A D gene is named only where the DNA matches it firmly. The size field is filled for only some rows; it gives once, few, many or a size class.

V: TRBV15
D: TRBD2
size: -
J: TRBJ2-7
DNA: TGTGCCACCAGCCTTTCTAGCGGACGTTCGTACGAGCAGTACTTC
CDR3: CATSLSSGRSYEQYF

V: TRBV6-5
D: TRBD1
size: -
J: TRBJ2-7
DNA: TGTGCCAGCAGTGACTCCGGGACAGGGGGCGCCGAGCAGTACTTC
CDR3: CASSDSGTGGAEQYF

V: TRBV24-1
D: TRBD1
size: -
J: TRBJ2-1
DNA: TGTGCCACCAGTGGGGACAGGGGCCCTCTCAATGAGCAGTTCTTC
CDR3: CATSGDRGPLNEQFF

V: TRBV5-1
D: TRBD1
size: -
J: TRBJ2-5
DNA: TGCGCCAGCAGCTTGGCCTGGGACAGGCAAGAGACCCAGTACTTC
CDR3: CASSLAWDRQETQYF

V: TRBV9
D: -
size: -
J: TRBJ1-4
DNA: TGTGCCAGCAGCGTAGGCCGGGGGAAGGAAAAACTGTTTTTT
CDR3: CASSVGRGKEKLFF

V: TRBV18
D: TRBD1
size: -
J: TRBJ1-1
DNA: TGTGCCAGCTCACCCCTCGGGACAGGGGGCACTGAAGCTTTCTTT
CDR3: CASSPLGTGGTEAFF

V: TRBV28
D: -
size: -
J: TRBJ1-2
DNA: TGTGCCAGCAGTTTACGGGGATATGGCTACACCTTC
CDR3: CASSLRGYGYTF

V: TRBV27
D: -
size: -
J: TRBJ2-7
DNA: TGTGCCAGCAGTGACCGGGAGACTAGAGACGAGCAGTACTTC
CDR3: CASSDRETRDEQYF

V: TRBV11-2
D: TRBD1
size: -
J: TRBJ1-1
DNA: TGTGCCAGCAGAGTGGACAGGGGGGCGCCTGAAGCTTTCTTT
CDR3: CASRVDRGAPEAFF

V: TRBV24-1
D: TRBD1
size: -
J: TRBJ1-2
DNA: TGTGCCACCAGTGACCCCGGGACAGGGGGCTTCGGCTACACCTTC
CDR3: CATSDPGTGGFGYTF

V: TRBV3-1/TRBV3-2
D: -
size: -
J: TRBJ1-5
DNA: TGTGCCAGCAGCCTAAGTGGGGGGAATCAGCCCCAGCATTTT
CDR3: CASSLSGGNQPQHF

V: TRBV7-9
D: -
size: few
J: TRBJ2-7
DNA: TGTGCCAGCAGCTTAGGGTCCAGGGGCCCTTACGAGCAGTACTTC
CDR3: CASSLGSRGPYEQYF

V: TRBV5-5
D: -
size: -
J: TRBJ1-1
DNA: TGTGCCAGCAGCTTACAATACAGGGCTTTGAAGACTGAAGCTTTCTTT
CDR3: CASSLQYRALKTEAFF

V: TRBV11-2
D: -
size: -
J: TRBJ2-5
DNA: TGTGCCAGCAGCTTACGTGGCCCCCAAGAGACCCAGTACTTC
CDR3: CASSLRGPQETQYF

V: TRBV6-5
D: -
size: -
J: TRBJ1-4
DNA: TGTGCCAGCAGTTACAGGGGTGGTGAAAAACTGTTTTTT
CDR3: CASSYRGGEKLFF

V: TRBV7-9
D: TRBD1
size: -
J: TRBJ1-1
DNA: TGTGCCAGCAGCCCCAGGGACAGGGTAAGAGCTTTCTTT
CDR3: CASSPRDRVRAFF

V: TRBV30
D: -
size: once
J: TRBJ1-2
DNA: TGTGCCTGGAGTGTAGGGGGTTGGGGCTACACCTTC
CDR3: CAWSVGGWGYTF

V: TRBV6-1
D: -
size: -
J: TRBJ2-7
DNA: TGTGCCAGCAGTAAAGAGAGGGGGACGGTGGTCTCCTACGAGCAGTACTTC
CDR3: CASSKERGTVVSYEQYF

V: TRBV7-2
D: -
size: -
J: TRBJ1-5
DNA: TGTGCCAGCAGCCCCGCCGGTCCCAATCAGCCCCAGCATTTT
CDR3: CASSPAGPNQPQHF

V: TRBV6-5
D: TRBD1
size: -
J: TRBJ2-5
DNA: TGTGCCAGCAGTTACTTTGACAGGGGAGGAGAGACCCAGTACTTC
CDR3: CASSYFDRGGETQYF

V: TRBV6-1
D: -
size: -
J: TRBJ2-7
DNA: TGTGCCAGCAGTGAAGCGCACCTAGTCTTCGACGAGCAGTACTTC
CDR3: CASSEAHLVFDEQYF

V: TRBV28
D: -
size: -
J: TRBJ1-6
DNA: TGTGCCAGCGGACAGCTAATTTCACCCCTCCACTTT
CDR3: CASGQLISPLHF

V: TRBV19
D: -
size: -
J: TRBJ1-2
DNA: TGTGCCAGTAGTATTATGGGCAGGGGAAGCTTCTACACCTTC
CDR3: CASSIMGRGSFYTF

V: TRBV14
D: TRBD2
size: -
J: TRBJ2-3
DNA: TGTGCCAGCAGCTGGACTAGCGGGATGACAGATACGCAGTATTTT
CDR3: CASSWTSGMTDTQYF

V: TRBV7-3
D: TRBD2
size: -
J: TRBJ2-1
DNA: TGTGCCAGCAGCTCCCCCGAGGCTAGCGGGAGAGGGTCGGGTGAGCAGTTCTTC
CDR3: CASSSPEASGRGSGEQFF

V: TRBV4-3
D: -
size: -
J: TRBJ2-5
DNA: TGCGCCAGCAGCCAAGGGACAACATGGGTGGGTAGAGAGACCCAGTACTTC
CDR3: CASSQGTTWVGRETQYF

V: TRBV30
D: -
size: -
J: TRBJ1-5
DNA: TGTGCCTGGAGTGTACGGAGCAATCAGCCCCAGCATTTT
CDR3: CAWSVRSNQPQHF

V: TRBV28
D: -
size: -
J: TRBJ1-3
DNA: TGTGCCAGCAGTTTATTGGGCCCTTTGGGTGGAAACACCATATATTTT
CDR3: CASSLLGPLGGNTIYF

V: TRBV28
D: -
size: -
J: TRBJ2-1
DNA: TGTGCCAGCAGCCTCCTCCGCTCCTACAATGAGCAGTTCTTC
CDR3: CASSLLRSYNEQFF

V: TRBV27
D: -
size: once
J: TRBJ2-7
DNA: TGTGCCAGCTCAGGGGTCTCCTACGAGCAGTACTTC
CDR3: CASSGVSYEQYF

V: TRBV5-4
D: -
size: -
J: TRBJ2-7
DNA: TGTGCCAGCAGCGCCGGGACACGCGAGCAATACTTC
CDR3: CASSAGTREQYF

V: TRBV6-2/TRBV6-3
D: TRBD2
size: -
J: TRBJ2-7
DNA: TGTGCCAGCAGCGATAGCGGGAGGCCAGGTTACGAGCAGTACTTC
CDR3: CASSDSGRPGYEQYF